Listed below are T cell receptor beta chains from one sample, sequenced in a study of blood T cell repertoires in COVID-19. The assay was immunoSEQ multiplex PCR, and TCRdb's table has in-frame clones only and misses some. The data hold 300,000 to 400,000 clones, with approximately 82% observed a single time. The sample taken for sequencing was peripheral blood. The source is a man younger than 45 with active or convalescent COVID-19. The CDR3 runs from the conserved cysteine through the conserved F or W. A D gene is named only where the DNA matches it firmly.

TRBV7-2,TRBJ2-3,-,TGTGCCAGCAGCTCCGACGACTACTCTAGCACAGATACGCAGTATTTT,CASSSDDYSSTDTQYF
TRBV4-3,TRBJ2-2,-,TGCGCCAGCAGCCATCGCGGGACCCATAACCGGGAGCTGTTTTTT,CASSHRGTHNRELFF
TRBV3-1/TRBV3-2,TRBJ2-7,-,TGTGCCAGCAGCCCCGAAGCGGTCCCCGCGGACGAGCAGTACTTC,CASSPEAVPADEQYF
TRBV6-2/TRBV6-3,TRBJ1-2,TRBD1,TGTGCCAGCAGCCCTACCTTTGGGACAGGGGTGGGGTATGGCTACACCTTC,CASSPTFGTGVGYGYTF
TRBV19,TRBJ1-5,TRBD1,TGTGCCAGTAGTGGGGACAGCGGATATCAGCCCCAGCATTTT,CASSGDSGYQPQHF
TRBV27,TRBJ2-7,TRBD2,TGTGCCAGCAACCTAGCGGGAAGCTACGAGCAGTACTTC,CASNLAGSYEQYF
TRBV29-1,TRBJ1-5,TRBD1,TGCAGCGCCGGACAGGGAGGTCAGCCCCAGCATTTT,CSAGQGGQPQHF
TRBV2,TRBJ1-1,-,TGTGCCAGCAGTGAGGGCAGGCGTCTATATGAAGCTTTCTTT,CASSEGRRLYEAFF
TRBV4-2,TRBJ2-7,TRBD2,TGTGCCAGCAGCCAAGCCTTCACGGGAGGTTCCTACGAGCAGTACTTC,CASSQAFTGGSYEQYF
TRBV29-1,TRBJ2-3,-,TGCAGCGTCGCCAACACCCGCGGAGATACGCAGTATTTT,CSVANTRGDTQYF
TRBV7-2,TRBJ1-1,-,TGTGCCAGCAGCTTAGCTTGGGGCAAGAACACTGAAGCTTTCTTT,CASSLAWGKNTEAFF
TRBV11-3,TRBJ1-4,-,TGTGCCAGCAGCTTAGATGGCCATGAAAAACTGTTTTTT,CASSLDGHEKLFF
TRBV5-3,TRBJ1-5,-,TGTGCCAGAAGCACCCCCCAGGGGACATTAGGCAATCAGCCCCAGCATTTT,CARSTPQGTLGNQPQHF
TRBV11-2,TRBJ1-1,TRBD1,TGTGCCAGCAGCTTGGGACAGATGAACACTGAAGCTTTCTTT,CASSLGQMNTEAFF